These T cell receptor beta chains were read from a single sample in a study of graft-versus-host responses after intestinal transplantation. The method was immunoSEQ multiplex PCR; TCRdb's version includes in-frame clones alone and lacks a portion of them. Counted here are over 45,000 clones, approximately 94% occurring once; the ten biggest clones make up more than 0.3%. No cognate antigen is known for these TCRs. This material consisted of unstimulated CD4+ T cells sorted from spleen or lymph node cells, taken before transplant. The receptors shown here come from a human donor who was the organ donor for an intestinal transplant. The CDR3 runs from the conserved cysteine through the conserved F or W. The D gene is left open where the match is weak. Clone size is not always given. Where it is, it says once, few, many or a class for expanded clones.

V,J,D,size,CDR3,DNA
TRBV7-2,TRBJ2-7,NA,NA,CASSLGYRVYEQYF,TGTGCCAGCAGCTTAGGTTACCGAGTCTACGAGCAGTACTTC
TRBV2,TRBJ2-1,NA,NA,CASSEIRGNEQFF,TGTGCCAGCAGTGAAATCAGGGGCAATGAGCAGTTCTTC
TRBV5-5,TRBJ1-1,NA,NA,CASSPKGMNTEAFF,TGTGCCAGCAGCCCGAAGGGCATGAACACTGAAGCTTTCTTT
TRBV5-8,TRBJ2-7,TRBD1,NA,CASSARQGAGYGQYF,TGTGCCAGCAGCGCCAGACAGGGGGCGGGCTACGGGCAGTACTTC
TRBV5-4,TRBJ2-7,NA,NA,CASSLWSSVGYEQYF,TGTGCCAGCAGCTTGTGGTCTAGCGTGGGGTACGAGCAGTACTTC
TRBV21-1,TRBJ1-3,NA,few,CASSRPRQGGNTIYF,TGTGCCAGCAGCAGACCAAGACAGGGTGGAAACACCATATATTTT
TRBV18,TRBJ1-6,TRBD1,NA,CASSPLTGLGSPLHF,TGTGCCAGCTCACCACTGACAGGGTTAGGATCACCCCTCCACTTT
TRBV10-1,TRBJ2-5,NA,NA,CAIQKGVQETQYF,TGCGCCATCCAGAAAGGGGTCCAAGAGACCCAGTACTTC
TRBV27,TRBJ1-4,NA,NA,CASSLQTAVGEKLFF,TGTGCCAGCAGTTTACAGACCGCTGTGGGTGAAAAACTGTTTTTT
TRBV7-7,TRBJ2-3,TRBD2,NA,CASSLGTGGGTDTQYF,TGTGCTAGCAGCCTCGGGACCGGGGGGGGCACAGATACGCAGTATTTT
TRBV4-2,TRBJ1-3,NA,once,CASSQAGNTIYF,TGTGCCAGCAGCCAAGCAGGGAACACCATATATTTT
TRBV10-3,TRBJ1-3,NA,NA,CAISESTNTIYF,TGTGCCATCAGTGAGTCGACAAACACCATATATTTT
TRBV5-6,TRBJ1-4,NA,NA,CASSAGGGLINEKLFF,TGTGCCAGCAGCGCTGGGGGGGGACTGATTAATGAAAAACTGTTTTTT
TRBV5-1,TRBJ1-2,TRBD1,once,CASRAQGADGYTF,TGCGCCAGCAGGGCGCAGGGGGCTGATGGCTACACCTTC
TRBV5-1,TRBJ2-5,TRBD1,NA,CASSPDRGRGETQYF,TGCGCCAGCAGCCCGGACAGGGGGCGAGGAGAGACCCAGTACTTC
TRBV2,TRBJ2-6,NA,NA,CASTRRGANVLTF,TGTGCCAGCACCAGGAGAGGGGCCAACGTCCTGACTTTC
TRBV27,TRBJ1-3,NA,NA,CASSHEAGNTIYF,TGTGCCAGCAGTCATGAGGCAGGAAACACCATATATTTT
TRBV29-1,TRBJ2-3,TRBD2,NA,CSVEKGTKGTDTQYF,TGCAGCGTTGAAAAGGGGACTAAGGGCACAGATACGCAGTATTTT
TRBV23-1,TRBJ1-3,NA,NA,CASSLRGNTIYF,TGCGCCAGCTCCCTCAGGGGTAACACCATATATTTT
TRBV5-4,TRBJ1-1,NA,NA,CASPGGERYTEAFF,TGTGCCAGCCCGGGGGGGGAGCGGTACACTGAAGCTTTCTTT
TRBV2,TRBJ2-5,NA,NA,CASSVLQETQYF,TGTGCCAGCAGTGTATTACAAGAGACCCAGTACTTC
TRBV5-6,TRBJ2-7,TRBD2,NA,CASSFGLAGTSYEQYF,TGTGCCAGCAGCTTTGGACTAGCGGGGACCTCCTACGAGCAGTACTTC
TRBV18,TRBJ2-7,NA,NA,CASSLKDTSYEQYF,TGTGCCAGCTCACTAAAGGACACTTCCTACGAGCAGTACTTC
TRBV5-1,TRBJ1-1,NA,NA,CASSLRGNTEAFF,TGCGCCAGCAGCTTGCGGGGAAACACTGAAGCTTTCTTT
TRBV5-1,TRBJ2-7,NA,NA,CASSLYRETSYEQYF,TGCGCCAGCAGCCTGTACAGGGAAACCTCCTACGAGCAGTACTTC
TRBV11-2,TRBJ2-7,NA,NA,CASSLVSSEQYF,TGTGCCAGCAGCTTAGTTTCTTCCGAGCAGTACTTC
TRBV5-4,TRBJ2-1,TRBD2,NA,CASSLAGTSGNEQFF,TGTGCCAGCAGCTTGGCCGGGACTAGTGGCAATGAGCAGTTCTTC
TRBV4-2,TRBJ2-3,TRBD2,NA,CASSQGSSGAKDTQYF,TGTGCCAGCAGCCAAGGATCCAGCGGGGCAAAGGATACGCAGTATTTT
TRBV5-6,TRBJ1-4,NA,NA,CASSLYSLTNEKLFF,TGTGCCAGCAGCTTGTATTCGCTCACCAATGAAAAACTGTTTTTT
TRBV15,TRBJ2-2,TRBD1,NA,CATSRPRGQGNTGELFF,TGTGCCACCAGCAGGCCCCGGGGACAGGGGAACACCGGGGAGCTGTTTTTT
TRBV14,TRBJ2-1,TRBD2,NA,CASSQLRLASYNEQFF,TGTGCCAGCAGCCAACTGAGACTAGCCTCCTACAATGAGCAGTTCTTC
TRBV13,TRBJ2-6,TRBD1,NA,CASSPQDRGGAGANVLTF,TGTGCCAGCAGCCCCCAAGACAGGGGGGGAGCTGGGGCCAACGTCCTGACTTTC
TRBV11-1,TRBJ2-1,TRBD2,NA,CASSYGTRTYNEQFF,TGTGCCAGCAGCTACGGGACTAGAACTTACAATGAGCAGTTCTTC
TRBV6-1,TRBJ2-7,TRBD1,NA,CASSEGTGGYEQYF,TGTGCCAGCAGTGAAGGGACAGGGGGCTACGAGCAGTACTTC
TRBV7-2,TRBJ1-2,TRBD1,NA,CASSRDRVDGYTF,TGTGCCAGCAGCCGAGACAGGGTGGATGGCTACACCTTC
TRBV7-3,TRBJ2-6,NA,NA,CASSSDGNFGANVLTF,TGTGCCAGCAGCTCGGACGGGAACTTCGGGGCCAACGTCCTGACTTTC
TRBV7-3,TRBJ2-1,NA,once,CASSLTPTYSYNEQFF,TGTGCCAGCAGCTTAACCCCTACCTACTCCTACAATGAGCAGTTCTTC
TRBV10-3,TRBJ2-7,NA,NA,CAISESGIYEQYF,TGTGCCATCAGTGAGTCGGGTATCTACGAGCAGTACTTC
TRBV6-5,TRBJ2-7,TRBD1,once,CASSRPGTGGYEQYF,TGTGCCAGCAGTAGGCCCGGGACAGGGGGCTACGAGCAGTACTTC
TRBV28,TRBJ2-5,TRBD1,NA,CASSLTGRWGTGDGTQYF,TGTGCCAGCAGTTTAACGGGACGGTGGGGGACAGGGGATGGGACCCAGTACTTC
TRBV19,TRBJ1-4,NA,NA,CASSPRDINEKLFF,TGTGCCAGTAGTCCCCGGGACATAAATGAAAAACTGTTTTTT
TRBV5-1,TRBJ2-7,TRBD1,NA,CASSLGSGTGTRHEQYF,TGCGCCAGCAGCTTGGGTAGTGGGACAGGGACACGCCACGAGCAGTACTTC
TRBV4-3,TRBJ2-7,NA,NA,CASSQARGQAFYEQYF,TGCGCCAGCAGCCAAGCGCGGGGCCAGGCCTTTTACGAGCAGTACTTC
TRBV10-3,TRBJ2-5,TRBD2,NA,CAISESQRGGSETQYF,TGTGCCATCAGTGAGTCTCAGCGGGGGGGCAGTGAGACCCAGTACTTC
TRBV1,TRBJ1-6,NA,NA,CTSSQGTEGNSPLHF,TGCACCAGCAGCCAGGGGACAGAAGGTAATTCACCCCTCCACTTT
TRBV6-5,TRBJ2-5,NA,NA,CASRVEYGAETQYF,TGTGCCAGCAGGGTAGAATATGGTGCGGAGACCCAGTACTTC
TRBV5-1,TRBJ1-1,NA,once,CASSLRFNTEAFF,TGCGCCAGCAGCTTACGGTTTAACACTGAAGCTTTCTTT
TRBV25-1,TRBJ2-2,TRBD2,NA,CASSEGTSGGNTGELFF,TGTGCCAGCAGTGAAGGTACTAGCGGGGGGAACACCGGGGAGCTGTTTTTT
TRBV5-4,TRBJ2-7,NA,NA,CASSLDRAYEQYF,TGTGCCAGCAGCTTGGACAGGGCCTACGAGCAGTACTTC
TRBV7-9,TRBJ2-1,NA,NA,CASSLVKANEQFF,TGTGCCAGCAGCTTAGTCAAAGCCAATGAGCAGTTCTTC
TRBV7-2,TRBJ2-4,TRBD2,once,CASSPDRGGPDIQYF,TGTGCCAGCAGCCCCGACCGGGGGGGCCCCGACATTCAGTACTTC
TRBV2,TRBJ2-6,NA,few,CASSEERGISSGANVLTF,TGTGCCAGCAGTGAAGAAAGGGGGATTAGCTCTGGGGCCAACGTCCTGACTTTC
TRBV6-4,TRBJ2-4,NA,NA,CASSDSTGLAKNIQYF,TGTGCCAGCAGTGACTCAACAGGATTAGCCAAAAACATTCAGTACTTC
TRBV29-1,TRBJ1-2,NA,NA,CSVDGGYTF,TGCAGCGTTGATGGCGGCTACACCTTC
TRBV4-3,TRBJ1-6,NA,NA,CASSQISARASPLHF,TGCGCCAGCAGCCAAATATCGGCGCGAGCTTCACCCCTCCACTTT